The clone carrying this T cell receptor (beta chain) was detected only a few times. What it binds is unknown. Investigators reverse transcribed all isolated RNA, so they sequenced expressed TCRB transcripts. Profiled with immunoSEQ multiplex PCR; TCRdb holds only in-frame clones, not every one. The data show under 300,000 clones, roughly a tenth seen once. The data derive from a study of beta chain features in type 1 diabetes. Study observations and caveats: Across all four CD4+ subsets, people with type 1 diabetes showed modestly shorter TCRB CDR3s.

Germline values: CDR1 SQVTM, CDR2 ANQGSEA. This CDR3 is 12 amino acids long. Between the trimmed V and J ends, which lost 4 bases and 0 bases, there was a span of 6 bases. The chain links TRBV29-1 to TRBJ2-5; D remains ambiguous. Input material: naive CD4+ T cells from blood. The TCR was taken from a man between 25 and 39 years old with type 1 diabetes. CDR3 protein: CSVVNNQETQYF. The CDR3 nucleotides are TGCAGCGTTGTGAACAACCAAGAGACCCAGTACTTC.